This TCR beta chain was captured by sequencing in a study of T cells after yellow fever vaccination. Across the study: For low cell numbers, libraries were made with SMART-Seq v4 Ultra Low Input.

Regarding this clonotype: What it recognizes is unknown.

Study findings and constraints: Post-booster samples contained most primary-vaccination clones (nearly 98% CD4, around 90% CD8).

Losses at the gene ends were 4 bases for V and 8 bases for J; bases not matched to a gene: 6. CDR1 and CDR2 from the germline V gene are SGHRS and YFSETQ. The CDR3 is 14 residues long. A 5'RACE template-switching step, the method used to make TCR cDNA, added a universal primer site and UMIs. MiXCR, applied by TCRdb to the 5' RACE reads, yields one record per CDR3 protein. The data show a few hundred thousand distinct CDR3 sequences, about a sixth seen once. This TCR was sampled from a man younger than 30 who received the YFV17D yellow fever vaccine. Sequenced here: PBMCs, sampled about 5 days after the first yellow fever vaccination. The chain links TRBV5-1 to TRBJ2-1; 10 bases map to TRBD2. Here the CDR3 reads CASSPLAGLDEQFF. As DNA, the CDR3 is TGCGCCAGCAGCCCACTAGCGGGGTTGGATGAGCAGTTCTTC.